The clone carrying this T cell receptor (beta chain) was seen more than once but under ten times. Its specificity is unknown. V was pared by 5 bases and J by 5 bases, with 18 bases between. CDR1 and CDR2 from the germline V gene are MDHEN and SYDVKM. The CDR3 extends over 15 amino acids. One entry per CDR3 protein results from TCRdb running MiXCR on the reads. The sample records roughly 200,000 distinct CDR3 sequences, roughly 17% being singletons. These data are taken from a study of T cell repertoires in cytomegalovirus infection. Across the whole study: Through public TCR beta signatures, both CMV infection and matching HLA type were indicated. Study-level points and caveats: Accumulated public TCR beta family frequency recognized individuals carrying CMV together with the relevant HLA.

This rearrangement joins TRBV28 to TRBJ1-1, with D maybe TRBD1 (5 bases). What was sequenced was CD8+ T cells from PBMCs. The TCR originated in a human donor in good health (CMV status not recorded). Some clones in this sample may be carry-over from other donors' samples. The DNA for the CDR3 is TGTGCCAGCAGTACCCCCTTTGGGGGGGAGACTGAAGCTTTCTTT. This translates into CASSTPFGGETEAFF.